This entry is about one T cell receptor beta chain. The sample comes from a study of T cell changes during pregnancy in multiple sclerosis. Some clones are missing from TCRdb's copy, which holds only in-frame ones; the method was immunoSEQ multiplex PCR. The sample consists of about 40,000 clones, approximately 94% of them appearing once. The junction had 2 bases not matched to a gene; V was cut back by 10 bases and J by 1 base. Germline lookup yields CDR1 ENHRY and CDR2 SYGVKD. The CDR3 length is 14 residues. This receptor was obtained from a female donor with multiple sclerosis, enrolled in a pregnancy study. The sample here was peripheral blood, taken in the third trimester of pregnancy. The rearrangement uses TRBV10-3 and TRBJ2-3, with 13 bases identical to TRBD2. The CDR3 spells CATGTSGGTDTQYF. Written as DNA, the CDR3 is TGTGCCACGGGGACTAGCGGGGGCACAGATACGCAGTATTTT.